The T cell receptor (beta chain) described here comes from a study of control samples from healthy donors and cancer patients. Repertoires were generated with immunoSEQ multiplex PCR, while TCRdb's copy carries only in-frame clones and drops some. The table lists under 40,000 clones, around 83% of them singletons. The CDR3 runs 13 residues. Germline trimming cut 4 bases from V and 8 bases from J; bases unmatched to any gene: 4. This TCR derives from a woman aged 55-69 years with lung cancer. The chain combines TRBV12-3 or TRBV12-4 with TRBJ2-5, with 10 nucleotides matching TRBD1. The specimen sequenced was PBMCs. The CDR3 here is CASSWDRGGTQYF. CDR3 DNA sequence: TGTGCCAGCAGTTGGGACAGGGGAGGAACCCAGTACTTC.